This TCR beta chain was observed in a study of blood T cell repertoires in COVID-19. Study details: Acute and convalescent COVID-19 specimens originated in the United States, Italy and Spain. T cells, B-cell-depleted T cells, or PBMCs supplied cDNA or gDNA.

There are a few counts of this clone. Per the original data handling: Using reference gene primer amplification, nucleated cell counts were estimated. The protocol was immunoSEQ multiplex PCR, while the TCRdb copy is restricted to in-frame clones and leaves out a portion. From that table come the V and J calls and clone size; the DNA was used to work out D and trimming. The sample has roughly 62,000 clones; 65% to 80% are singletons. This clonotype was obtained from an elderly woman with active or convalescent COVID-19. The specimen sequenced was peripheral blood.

CDR3 in amino acids: CASSKVCDRGPGELFF. The DNA of the CDR3 is TGTGCCAGCAGCAAAGTATGCGACAGGGGGCCCGGGGAGCTGTTTTTT. The V call is TRBV21-1, the J call TRBJ2-2; the table's D call, TRBD1, was not checked against the DNA. TRBV21-1 corresponds to a pseudogene. The CDR3 contains 16 residues.